This T cell receptor (beta chain) came from a study of TIL therapy for anti-PD-1-resistant metastatic lung cancer. The time point denotes: pre-treatment sample, taken before nivolumab and TIL therapy. Enrollment ran from October 2017 to January 2020. Study findings and constraints: The baseline peripheral repertoire was partially replaced by infused TIL clonotypes that later decayed.

On this clone itself: The antigen is unknown.

J gave up 5 bases and V 1 base, and 5 bases lay outside the gene matches. Germline assignment: CDR1 LGHNA and CDR2 YNFKEQ. This CDR3 has 16 amino acids. The immunoSEQ assay was v3. This table comes from immunoSEQ multiplex PCR, and its TCRdb copy is limited to in-frame clones, with some not included. Here the sample spans some 57,000 clones, roughly 84% being singletons. The rearrangement uses TRBV4-2 and TRBJ2-3; 11 bases agree with TRBD2. This clonotype was sampled from a person aged 25 to 85 with non-small cell lung cancer. This sample comprised blood, obtained at baseline. In DNA form, the CDR3 reads TGTGCCAGCAGCCAAGTAGCGGGGGGGCTAGAAGATACGCAGTATTTT. Translating gives CASSQVAGGLEDTQYF.